The 29 T cell receptor beta chains in this list originate from one sample, sequenced in a study of cytomegalovirus exposure and HLA in healthy donors. This PCR relied on a set of 60 Vbeta primers and 13 Jbeta primers. Libraries were prepared by immunoSEQ multiplex PCR; TCRdb keeps only in-frame clonotypes and omits some of them. The sample includes about 130,000 clones, around 78% seen only once; the top ten take roughly 1.9%. Sequenced material: PBMCs. Receptors were obtained from a woman aged 40 to 50 in good health and CMV-seronegative.

For this clone: The DNA is left out, because the CDR3 cannot be placed on it with certainty; the CDR3 is given as TCRdb lists it. The CDR3 reads CAGRAVGSGTDTQYF. The J gene is TRBJ2-3, the V gene TRBV21-1; TRBD2, the table's D call, was not compared with the DNA. TRBV21-1 corresponds to a pseudogene. Ends included, the CDR3 has 15 residues.

This chain joins TRBV5-6 and TRBJ1-1; TRBD1 aligns across 11 bases. This CDR3 comprises 15 residues. After removal of 4 bases from V and 6 bases from J, the junction contained 8 bases not matched to a gene. CDR1 and CDR2 (germline): SGHDT, YYEEEE. The CDR3 protein is CASSRWTGGRAEAFF. The CDR3 DNA sequence: TGTGCCAGCAGCCGATGGACAGGGGGCCGTGCTGAAGCTTTCTTT.

The sample holds a few counts of this clone. The V and J genes are TRBV7-2 and TRBJ1-2; no clear D. The length of the CDR3 is 13 residues. Trimming removed 5 bases from V and 8 bases from J, with 15 bases in between. CDR1 and CDR2 from the germline V gene are SGHTA and FQGNSA. The CDR3 region has the DNA TGTGCCAGCAGCAAGGCTCGGGAGTACGGCTACACCTTC. This codes for CASSKAREYGYTF.

This rearrangement joins TRBV4-2 to TRBJ1-3; D possibly corresponds to TRBD1 (6 bases). CDR3 length equals 17 residues. CDR1 and CDR2 (germline): LGHNA, YNFKEQ. V was shortened by 8 bases and J by 0 bases, with 20 bases between the two germline ends. CDR3 residues: CASALDRRITSGNTIYF. The DNA of the CDR3 is TGTGCCAGCGCCTTGGACAGACGCATTACCTCTGGAAACACCATATATTTT.

The J gene is TRBJ2-3, the V gene TRBV30; 12 bases agree with TRBD2. Germline lookup yields CDR1 GTSNPN and CDR2 SVGIG (reference sequence). The length of the CDR3 is 16 residues. V lost 2 bases and J lost 4; bases outside the gene matches: 7. This CDR3 is CAWSRSLAGGADTQYF. The CDR3 DNA reads as TGTGCCTGGAGTCGTAGTCTAGCGGGGGGGGCAGATACGCAGTATTTT.

The gene calls are TRBV18 and TRBJ2-5; TRBD2 aligns across 7 bases. This CDR3 is 14 amino acids long. Trimming at V came to 5 bases and at J to 7 bases, leaving 10 bases not matched to a gene. The germline V gene encodes CDR1 KGHSH and CDR2 LQKENI. CDR3 coding DNA: TGTGCCAGCTCATCTTTGTCCGGGGAGGGGACCCAGTACTTC. The encoded protein is CASSSLSGEGTQYF. Full variable domain (missing parts from reference TRBV18 and TRBJ2-5): NAGVMQNPRHLVRRRGQEARLRCSPMKGHSHVYWYRQLPEEGLKFMVYLQKENIIDESGMPKERFSAEFPKEGPSILRIQQVVRGDSAAYFCASSSLSGEGTQYFGPGTRLLVL.

The chain combines TRBV9 with TRBJ2-1, with D perhaps TRBD1 (6 bases). The CDR3 is made up of 17 amino acids. The V end was cut by 2 bases, the J end by 5 bases, with 20 bases between. The germline V gene encodes CDR1 SGDLS and CDR2 YYNGEE. The CDR3 region has the DNA TGTGCCAGCAGCGTCGACCCGGGACATGGGATGGACAATGAGCAGTTCTTC. Its translation is CASSVDPGHGMDNEQFF.

This chain uses TRBV9 with TRBJ2-5; D is unresolved. This CDR3 has 13 amino acids. CDR1 is SGDLS, CDR2 YYNGEE, per germline. Trimming took off 0 bases at V and 1 base at J, with 4 bases between the two ends. In DNA form, the CDR3 reads TGTGCCAGCAGCGTAGGTCTCCAAGAGACCCAGTACTTC. This gives the protein CASSVGLQETQYF.

This clone was counted a few times. This sequence joins TRBV11-2 and TRBJ2-7; TRBD2 might be the D (5 bases). The CDR3 contains 15 residues. V was cut by 5 bases and J by 6 bases, with 20 bases left in between. CDR1 and CDR2 (germline): SGHAT, FQNNGV. The CDR3 DNA reads TGTGCCAGCAGCCTCCTCCCCCTGGGAGAGGCCGAGCAGTACTTC. It codes for CASSLLPLGEAEQYF.

The V gene is TRBV19, the J gene TRBJ2-3; 8 bases fit TRBD2. Germline V gene sequence: CDR1 LNHDA, CDR2 SQIVND (reference sequence). This CDR3 region has 18 residues. V shed 4 bases and J 1 base; nucleotides not matched to a gene: 13. This chain's CDR3 is CASSTLSGAFRGTDTQYF. CDR3 DNA sequence: TGTGCCAGTAGTACCCTTAGCGGGGCCTTCAGGGGCACAGATACGCAGTATTTT.

This clone was seen once. The gene calls are TRBV28 and TRBJ2-7, with 8 bases that match TRBD2. V lost 6 bases to trimming and J lost 5 bases; unmatched junction nucleotides: 12. The CDR3 loop spans 15 amino acids. The germline CDR1 and CDR2 sequences are MDHEN and SYDVKM. In DNA, the CDR3 is TGTGCCAGCAGCTACCCTCGGGGACTAGGGAACGAGCAGTACTTC. Amino acids: CASSYPRGLGNEQYF. The full variable domain, its missing parts supplied by reference TRBV28 and TRBJ2-7, is DVKVTQSSRYLVKRTGEKVFLECVQDMDHENMFWYRQDPGLGLRLIYFSYDVKMKEKGDIPEGYSVSREKKERFSLILESASTNQTSMYLCASSYPRGLGNEQYFGPGTRLTVT.

V gene TRBV29-1 combines with J gene TRBJ2-1; 10 nucleotides line up with TRBD2. Trimming at V came to 4 bases and at J to 0 bases, leaving 6 bases not matched to a gene. This CDR3 is built from 16 residues. Per germline, CDR1 SQVTM and CDR2 ANQGSEA. The CDR3 reads CSVVSGGSSSYNEQFF. The CDR3, as DNA: TGCAGCGTTGTTAGCGGGGGGTCCTCCTCCTACAATGAGCAGTTCTTC.

This chain connects TRBV11-3 to TRBJ1-1; D call uncertain. The CDR3 covers 10 residues. Trimming removed 5 bases at V and 10 bases at J, with 8 bases between. Germline V gene data show CDR1 as SGHNT and CDR2 as YENEEA. The CDR3 loop is CASSPLRAFF. In nucleotides, the CDR3 is TGTGCCAGCAGCCCACTAAGAGCTTTCTTT.

This clone was found a few times. V and J are TRBV9 and TRBJ2-1; 7 bases are a match to TRBD2. V was clipped by 3 bases and J by 9 bases; unmatched bases: 15. This CDR3 contains 16 residues. In germline, CDR1 is SGDLS, CDR2 YYNGEE. The CDR3 nucleotides are TGTGCCAGCAGCGGTAGCGGGCTCCCTCTTCTAGGTGAGCAGTTCTTC. Residues: CASSGSGLPLLGEQFF.

V is TRBV10-3 and J is TRBJ2-1, with 9 positions matching TRBD1. Germline lookup yields CDR1 ENHRY and CDR2 SYGVKD. V lost 3 bases and J lost 5; bases outside the gene matches: 5. The CDR3 sequence is 15 residues long. Here the CDR3 DNA reads TGTGCCATCAGTGAAGGGACAGGGTTGGACAATGAGCAGTTCTTC. Translating it yields CAISEGTGLDNEQFF.

This rearrangement joins TRBV5-1 to TRBJ1-1; D unclear. CDR3 size: 11 residues. Per the germline V gene, CDR1 is SGHRS and CDR2 is YFSETQ. V dropped 3 bases and J dropped 2 bases, with 2 bases sitting between them. CDR3 sequence: CASSSNTEAFF. CDR3 nucleotides: TGCGCCAGCAGCTCAAACACTGAAGCTTTCTTT.

The CDR3 DNA follows: TGTGCCAGCAGCCACATCCGGAACACTGAAGCTTTCTTT. It yields the protein CASSHIRNTEAFF. The V gene is TRBV6-6, the J gene TRBJ1-1, with D unresolved. CDR1 MNHNY and CDR2 SVGAGI come from the germline V gene (reference sequence). Trimming pared 6 bases from V and 1 base from J, leaving 9 bases between. This CDR3 region has 13 residues.

V gene TRBV28 combines with J gene TRBJ1-1; TRBD1 agrees at 7 bases. Germline V gene sequence: CDR1 MDHEN, CDR2 SYDVKM. V was clipped by 5 bases and J by 8 bases; unmatched bases: 14. CDR3 size: 15 residues. The CDR3 coding sequence is TGTGCCAGCAGTGTGAGAGGGGGCTTAGGCCCCGAAGCTTTCTTT. Translation: CASSVRGGLGPEAFF.

The chain is built from TRBV11-2 and TRBJ2-2; TRBD2 might be the D (5 bases). V was pared by 1 base and J by 5 bases, with 14 bases between. This CDR3 spans 16 amino acids. Germline CDR1 and CDR2: SGHAT and FQNNGV. The CDR3 DNA is TGTGCCAGCAGCTTAGTTGCGTCGGCGGGTACCGGGGAGCTGTTTTTT. The encoded protein is CASSLVASAGTGELFF.

V is TRBV28 and J is TRBJ2-7; perhaps TRBD1 as D (6 bases). The CDR3 runs to 13 residues. V lost 6 bases to trimming and J lost 3 bases, with 12 bases between them. Germline V gives CDR1 MDHEN, CDR2 SYDVKM. The CDR3 DNA is TGTGCCAGCAGACTGACAGGAGACTACGAGCAGTACTTC. This encodes CASRLTGDYEQYF.

This chain joins TRBV5-1 and TRBJ1-1; a possible D gene is TRBD1 (6 bases). This CDR3 has 13 amino acids. Germline values: CDR1 SGHRS, CDR2 YFSETQ. V dropped 0 bases and J dropped 4 bases, with 7 bases sitting between them. CDR3 in amino acids: CASSLDRVTEAFF. As DNA, the CDR3 is TGCGCCAGCAGCTTGGACAGGGTCACTGAAGCTTTCTTT. The whole variable domain, filled in from reference TRBV5-1 and TRBJ1-1, reads KAGVTQTPRYLIKTRGQQVTLSCSPISGHRSVSWYQQTPGQGLQFLFEYFSETQRNKGNFPGRFSGRQFSNSRSEMNVSTLELGDSALYLCASSLDRVTEAFFGQGTRLTVV.

The chain recombines TRBV15 with TRBJ2-5, with D perhaps TRBD2 (5 bases). This CDR3 has 14 residues. Germline CDR1 reads LNHNV; CDR2 reads YYDKDF (reference sequence). V was trimmed by 0 bases and J by 5 bases, leaving 10 bases between them. The CDR3 sequence is CATSRDKGGETQYF. CDR3 coding DNA: TGTGCCACCAGCAGAGATAAGGGCGGGGAGACCCAGTACTTC.

The chain recombines TRBV5-1 with TRBJ2-6, with TRBD1 matching over 8 bases. The CDR3 runs 20 residues. CDR1 is SGHRS, CDR2 YFSETQ, per germline. J gave up 1 base and V 4 bases, and 16 bases lay outside the gene matches. This chain's CDR3 is CASSRGTGRGTSSGANVLTF. In DNA, the CDR3 is TGCGCCAGCAGCAGGGGGACAGGCCGTGGTACTAGTTCTGGGGCCAACGTCCTGACTTTC.

The V call is TRBV7-9, the J call TRBJ2-1; 7 nucleotides align to TRBD1. CDR1 is SEHNR and CDR2 is FQNEAQ in the germline V gene (reference sequence). The CDR3 covers 15 residues. J gave up 6 bases and V 5 bases, and 10 bases lay outside the gene matches. The chain's CDR3 is CASSPPGTALNEQFF. CDR3 DNA sequence: TGTGCCAGCAGCCCCCCCGGGACAGCCCTCAATGAGCAGTTCTTC. Supplemented by reference TRBV7-9 and TRBJ2-1, the full variable domain reads DTGVSQNPRHKITKRGQNVTFRCDPISEHNRLYWYRQTLGQGPEFLTYFQNEAQLEKSRLLSDRFSAERPKGSFSTLEIQRTEQGDSAMYLCASSPPGTALNEQFFGPGTRLTVL.

The rearrangement joins TRBV7-6 to TRBJ2-3, with 7 bases fitting TRBD2. Germline V gene lookup returns CDR1 SGHVS and CDR2 FNYEAQ. V shed 2 bases and J 2 bases; nucleotides not matched to a gene: 10. The CDR3 runs 17 residues. The CDR3 nucleotides read TGTGCCAGCAGCTTAAAAGCAGCCGGGGGGACCACAGATACGCAGTATTTT. Encoded protein: CASSLKAAGGTTDTQYF.

The CDR3 DNA reads as TGTGCCAGCAGTGAAATGGTGTCATCTACCGCCAAAAACATTCAGTACTTC. Translating gives CASSEMVSSTAKNIQYF. The chain carries TRBV25-1 and TRBJ2-4; the D is unclear. Germline-derived CDR1 and CDR2 are MGHDK and SYGVNS. V shed 2 bases and J shed 1 base, with 15 bases lying between them. The CDR3 runs 17 residues.

The rearrangement joins TRBV19 to TRBJ2-2, with D possibly TRBD1 on 5 matching bases. The germline V gene encodes CDR1 LNHDA and CDR2 SQIVND (reference sequence). Trimming took 3 bases from V and 4 from J, leaving 15 bases between them. This CDR3 spans 16 amino acids. CDR3 loop: CASSIHGQGTTGELFF. CDR3 nucleotide sequence: TGTGCCAGTAGTATCCACGGTCAGGGAACCACCGGGGAGCTGTTTTTT.

This chain uses TRBV5-4 with TRBJ2-2, with 7 bases identical to TRBD2. In germline, CDR1 is SGHNT, CDR2 YYREEE (reference sequence). Trimming took 0 bases from V and 3 from J; bases not matched to a gene: 2. The CDR3 sequence is 15 residues long. The CDR3 region has the DNA TGTGCCAGCAGCTTGGGTGGGGGGGACACCGGGGAGCTGTTTTTT. This encodes CASSLGGGDTGELFF.

The rearrangement uses TRBV4-2 and TRBJ2-3; D is perhaps TRBD2 (5 bases). Germline V gene sequence: CDR1 LGHNA, CDR2 YNFKEQ. The CDR3 extends over 14 amino acids. V gave up 4 bases and J gave up 1 base, with 9 bases separating them. The CDR3 is CASSPSLGTDTQYF. Here the CDR3 DNA reads TGTGCCAGCAGCCCTAGCTTGGGCACAGATACGCAGTATTTT.